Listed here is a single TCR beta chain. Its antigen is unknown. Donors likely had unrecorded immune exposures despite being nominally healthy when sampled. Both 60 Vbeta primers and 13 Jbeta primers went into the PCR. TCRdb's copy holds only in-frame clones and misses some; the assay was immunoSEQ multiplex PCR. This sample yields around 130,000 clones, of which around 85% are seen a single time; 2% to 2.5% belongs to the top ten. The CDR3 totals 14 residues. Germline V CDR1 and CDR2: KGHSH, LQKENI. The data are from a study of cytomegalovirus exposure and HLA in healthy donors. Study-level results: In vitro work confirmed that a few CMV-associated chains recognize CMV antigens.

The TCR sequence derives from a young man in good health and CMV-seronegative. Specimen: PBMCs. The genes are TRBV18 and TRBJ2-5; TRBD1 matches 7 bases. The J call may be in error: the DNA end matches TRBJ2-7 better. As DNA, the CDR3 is TGTGCCAGCTCACCACGGGACAGTACCTACGAGCAGTACTTC. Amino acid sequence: CASSPRDSTYEQYF.